This T cell receptor beta chain was identified in a study of control samples from healthy donors and cancer patients. Libraries were prepared by immunoSEQ multiplex PCR; TCRdb keeps only in-frame clonotypes and omits some of them. This sample has about 49,000 clones, with roughly 85% found just once. This clone has a single count. The origin of this receptor is a woman between 45 and 65 years old with lung cancer. The sample comprised PBMCs.

The DNA for the CDR3 is TGCGCCAGCAGCCAAGATGTGCCACCCTCTAACTATGGCTACACCTTC. It is translated as CASSQDVPPSNYGYTF. The chain employs TRBV4-1 and TRBJ1-2; D is undetermined. The CDR3 is 16 residues long. Trimming shortened V by 0 bases and J by 0 bases, and 11 bases separated the two germline ends. The V gene's germline CDR1 is MGHRA and CDR2 YSYEKL.